The sequence of this T cell receptor (beta chain) was determined in a study of cytomegalovirus exposure and HLA in healthy donors. Across the study: The same platform was used for the 100 to 150 validation repertoires and the approximately 670 first-cohort repertoires, a later analysis reported. Overall study findings and caveats: According to the study, 150 to 200 TCR beta chains were cytomegalovirus-associated. According to a subsequent analysis, TCR clusters identified in the first cohort showed a tendency to co-occur across the 120 or so validation repertoires.

As to this clone: Its antigen is not identified.

Only in-frame clones appear in the TCRdb table, and some are missing; sequencing was by immunoSEQ multiplex PCR. The sample shows around 180,000 clones, around four fifths of them seen only once. Per the germline V gene, CDR1 is MDHEN and CDR2 is SYDVKM. V was trimmed by 3 bases and J by 2 bases, leaving 8 bases between them. This CDR3 is built from 13 residues. The source material was PBMCs. The receptor's source is a man aged 18 to 30 in good health and CMV-seropositive. J is TRBJ2-7 and V is TRBV28, with D hard to call. The CDR3 loop reads CASSFSSPYEQYF. CDR3 nucleotide sequence: TGTGCCAGCAGTTTCAGTTCCCCCTACGAGCAGTACTTC.